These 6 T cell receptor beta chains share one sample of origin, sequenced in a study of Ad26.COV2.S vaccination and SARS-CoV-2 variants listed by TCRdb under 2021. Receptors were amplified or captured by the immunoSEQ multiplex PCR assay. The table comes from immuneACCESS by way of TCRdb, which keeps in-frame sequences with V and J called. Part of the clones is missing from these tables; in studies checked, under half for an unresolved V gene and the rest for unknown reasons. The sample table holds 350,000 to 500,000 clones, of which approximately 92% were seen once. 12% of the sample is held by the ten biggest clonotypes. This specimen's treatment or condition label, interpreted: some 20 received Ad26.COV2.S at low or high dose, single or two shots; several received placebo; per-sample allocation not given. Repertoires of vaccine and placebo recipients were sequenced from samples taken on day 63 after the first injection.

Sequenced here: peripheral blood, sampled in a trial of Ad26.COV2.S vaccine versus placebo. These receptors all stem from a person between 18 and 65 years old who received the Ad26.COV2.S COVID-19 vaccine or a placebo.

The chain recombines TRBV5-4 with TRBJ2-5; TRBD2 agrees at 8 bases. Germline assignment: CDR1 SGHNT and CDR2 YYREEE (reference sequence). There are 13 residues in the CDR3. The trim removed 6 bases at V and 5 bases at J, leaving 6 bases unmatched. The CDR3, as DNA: TGTGCCAGCACAGCGGGAGTTGGGGAGACCCAGTACTTC. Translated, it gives CASTAGVGETQYF. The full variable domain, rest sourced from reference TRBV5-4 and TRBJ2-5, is ETGVTQSPTHLIKTRGQQVTLRCSSQSGHNTVSWYQQALGQGPQFIFQYYREEENGRGNFPPRFSGLQFPNYSSELNVNALELDDSALYLCASTAGVGETQYFGPGTRLLVL.

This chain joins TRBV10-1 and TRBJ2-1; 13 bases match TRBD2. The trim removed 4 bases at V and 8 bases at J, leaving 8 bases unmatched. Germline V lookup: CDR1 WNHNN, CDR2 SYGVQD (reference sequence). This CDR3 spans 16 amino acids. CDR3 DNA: TGCGCCAGCAGTGGAAGAACTAGCGGGAGGGTTCATGAGCAGTTCTTC. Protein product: CASSGRTSGRVHEQFF.

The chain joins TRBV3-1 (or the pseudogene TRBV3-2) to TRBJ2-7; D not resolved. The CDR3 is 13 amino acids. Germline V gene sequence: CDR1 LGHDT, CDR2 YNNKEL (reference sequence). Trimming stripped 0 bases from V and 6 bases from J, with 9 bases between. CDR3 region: CASSQEGVVEQYF. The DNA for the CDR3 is TGTGCCAGCAGCCAAGAGGGTGTGGTCGAGCAGTACTTC.

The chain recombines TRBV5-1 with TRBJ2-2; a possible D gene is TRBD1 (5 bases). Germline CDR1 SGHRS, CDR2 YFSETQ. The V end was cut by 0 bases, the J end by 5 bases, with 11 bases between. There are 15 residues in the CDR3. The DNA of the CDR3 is TGCGCCAGCAGCTTGGAGGTAGGGGCGACCGGGGAGCTGTTTTTT. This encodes CASSLEVGATGELFF.

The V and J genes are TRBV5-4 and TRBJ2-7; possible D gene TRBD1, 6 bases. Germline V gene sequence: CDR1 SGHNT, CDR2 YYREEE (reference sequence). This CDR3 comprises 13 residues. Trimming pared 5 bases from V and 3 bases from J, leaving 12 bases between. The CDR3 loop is CASSLTGFYEQYF. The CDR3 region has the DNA TGTGCCAGCAGTTTAACAGGGTTCTACGAGCAGTACTTC.

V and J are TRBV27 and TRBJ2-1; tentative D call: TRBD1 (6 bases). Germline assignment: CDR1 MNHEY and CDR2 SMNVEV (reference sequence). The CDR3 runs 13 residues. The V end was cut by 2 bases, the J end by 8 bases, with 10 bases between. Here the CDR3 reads CASSLGTRYEQFF. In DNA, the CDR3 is TGTGCCAGCAGTTTAGGGACAAGGTATGAGCAGTTCTTC.